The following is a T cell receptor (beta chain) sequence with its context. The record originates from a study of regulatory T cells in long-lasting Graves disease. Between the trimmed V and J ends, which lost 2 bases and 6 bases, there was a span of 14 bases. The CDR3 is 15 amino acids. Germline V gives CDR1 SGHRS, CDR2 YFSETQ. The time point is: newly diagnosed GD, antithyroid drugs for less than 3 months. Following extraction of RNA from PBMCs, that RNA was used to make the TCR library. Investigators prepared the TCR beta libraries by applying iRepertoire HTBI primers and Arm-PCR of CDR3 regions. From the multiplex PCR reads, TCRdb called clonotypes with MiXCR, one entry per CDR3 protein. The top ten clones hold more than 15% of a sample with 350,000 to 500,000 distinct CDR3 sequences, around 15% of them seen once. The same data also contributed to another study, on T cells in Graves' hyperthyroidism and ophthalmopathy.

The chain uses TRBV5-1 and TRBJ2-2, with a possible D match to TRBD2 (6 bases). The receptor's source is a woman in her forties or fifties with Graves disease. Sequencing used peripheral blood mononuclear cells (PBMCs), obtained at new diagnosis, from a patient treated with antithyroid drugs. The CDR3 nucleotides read TGCGCCAGCAGCTTAAACGCGGGGAGCGCCGGGGAGCTGTTTTTT. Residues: CASSLNAGSAGELFF.